The clone carrying this T cell receptor (beta chain) was detected only a few times. As yet, its antigen is unknown. The data originate from a study of CD8 T cells in ankylosing spondylitis. Study outcomes and limitations: Existing reports had already noted some motif variants in reactive arthritis synovial fluid and blood. The authors found the disease-linked clones to be CD8+ and relatively rare in peripheral blood. There was reportedly significant enrichment of clones that were disease-linked in matched ankylosing spondylitis synovial fluid. A motif in TCR beta, a set of under 10 highly homologous variants, appeared characteristic of ankylosing spondylitis blood.

Quantitative 5'-RACE was performed with molecular barcodes, and it yielded the TCR beta libraries. TCRdb re-analysed the 5' RACE reads in MiXCR, keeping a single row per CDR3 protein. Of fewer than 250,000 distinct CDR3 sequences listed, around 16% are singletons. The germline CDR1 and CDR2 sequences are SGHRS and YFSETQ. This CDR3 comprises 13 residues. The ends were cut back, 1 base at V and 1 base at J, with 6 bases in the middle. Source material: blood, either unsorted or a sorted T cell fraction (not recorded which). The clonotype originates from a male donor with ankylosing spondylitis. The gene calls are TRBV5-1 and TRBJ2-7; unclear D gene. The CDR3 sequence is CASSLTESYEQYF. The CDR3 DNA reads as TGCGCCAGCAGCTTGACAGAGTCCTACGAGCAGTACTTC. Full variable domain (rest looked up from reference TRBV5-1 and TRBJ2-7): KAGVTQTPRYLIKTRGQQVTLSCSPISGHRSVSWYQQTPGQGLQFLFEYFSETQRNKGNFPGRFSGRQFSNSRSEMNVSTLELGDSALYLCASSLTESYEQYFGPGTRLTVT.